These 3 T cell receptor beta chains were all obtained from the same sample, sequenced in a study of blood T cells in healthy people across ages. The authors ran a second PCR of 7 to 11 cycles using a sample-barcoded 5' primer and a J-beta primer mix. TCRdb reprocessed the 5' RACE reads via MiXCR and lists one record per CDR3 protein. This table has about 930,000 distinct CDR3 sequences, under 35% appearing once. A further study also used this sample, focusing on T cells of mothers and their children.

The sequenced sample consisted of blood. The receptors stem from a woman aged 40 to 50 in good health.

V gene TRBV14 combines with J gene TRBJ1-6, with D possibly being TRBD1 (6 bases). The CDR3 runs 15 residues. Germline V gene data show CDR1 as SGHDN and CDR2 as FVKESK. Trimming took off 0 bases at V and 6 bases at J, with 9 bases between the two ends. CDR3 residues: CASSQDYRANSPLHF. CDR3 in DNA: TGTGCCAGCAGCCAAGATTACAGGGCTAATTCACCCCTCCACTTT.

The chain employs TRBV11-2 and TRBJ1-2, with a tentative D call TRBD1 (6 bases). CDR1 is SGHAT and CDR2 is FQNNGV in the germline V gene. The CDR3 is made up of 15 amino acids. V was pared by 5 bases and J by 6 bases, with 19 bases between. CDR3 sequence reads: CASSQTQGRGDGYTF. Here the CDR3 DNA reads TGTGCCAGCAGCCAAACACAGGGTCGGGGGGATGGCTACACCTTC.

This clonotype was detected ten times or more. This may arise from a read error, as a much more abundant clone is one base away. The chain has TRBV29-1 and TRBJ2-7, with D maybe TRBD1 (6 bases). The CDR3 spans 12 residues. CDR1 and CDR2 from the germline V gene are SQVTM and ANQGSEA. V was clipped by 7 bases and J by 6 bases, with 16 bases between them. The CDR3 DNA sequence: TGCAGCGCTTGGGACACCCCGTCCGAGCAGTACTTC. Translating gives CSAWDTPSEQYF.